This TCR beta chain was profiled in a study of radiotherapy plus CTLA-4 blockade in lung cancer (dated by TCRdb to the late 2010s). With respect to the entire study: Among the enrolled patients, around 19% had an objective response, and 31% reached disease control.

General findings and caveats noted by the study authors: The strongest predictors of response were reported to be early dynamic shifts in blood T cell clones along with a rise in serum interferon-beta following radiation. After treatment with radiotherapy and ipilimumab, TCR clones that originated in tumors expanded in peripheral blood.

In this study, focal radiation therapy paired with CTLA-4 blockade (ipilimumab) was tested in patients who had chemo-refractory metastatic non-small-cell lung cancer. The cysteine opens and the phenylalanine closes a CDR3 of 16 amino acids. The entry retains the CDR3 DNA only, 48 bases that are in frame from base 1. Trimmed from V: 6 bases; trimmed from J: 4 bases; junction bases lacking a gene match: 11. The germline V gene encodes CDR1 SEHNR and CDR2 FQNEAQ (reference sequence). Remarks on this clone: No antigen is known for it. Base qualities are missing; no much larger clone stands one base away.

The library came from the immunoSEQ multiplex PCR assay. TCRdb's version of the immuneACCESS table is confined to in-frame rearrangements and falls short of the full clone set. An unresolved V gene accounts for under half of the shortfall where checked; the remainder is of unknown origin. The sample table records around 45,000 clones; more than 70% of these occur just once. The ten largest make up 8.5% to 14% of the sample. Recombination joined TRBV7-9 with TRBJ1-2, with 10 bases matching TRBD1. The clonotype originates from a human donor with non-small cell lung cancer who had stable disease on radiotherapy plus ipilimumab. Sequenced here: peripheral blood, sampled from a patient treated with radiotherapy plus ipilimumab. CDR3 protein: CASRPGTGASFYGYTF. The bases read TGTGCCAGCAGACCCGGGACAGGGGCCTCCTTCTATGGCTACACCTTC.